Below are 7 T cell receptor beta chains sequenced from a single sample in a study of cytomegalovirus exposure and HLA in healthy donors. PCR was performed using 60 Vbeta and 13 Jbeta primers. Sequencing was performed with immunoSEQ multiplex PCR; in TCRdb, only in-frame clones are kept and a portion is missing. The sample includes fewer than 150,000 clones, 79% of them seen just once. Sequencing input: PBMCs. These TCRs come from a man between 40 and 49 years old in good health and CMV-seropositive.

In this sample, this clone turned up once. The V call is TRBV5-4, the J call TRBJ2-1; D possibly corresponds to TRBD2 (6 bases). The length of the CDR3 is 15 residues. Trimming took 4 bases from V and 0 from J, leaving 11 bases between them. The germline gives CDR1 SGHNT, CDR2 YYREEE (reference sequence). For the CDR3, the DNA is TGTGCCAGCAGCCGGACTACCAGCTCCTACAATGAGCAGTTCTTC. It yields the protein CASSRTTSSYNEQFF.

The chain recombines TRBV5-4 with TRBJ2-2, with unresolved D. The germline V gene has CDR1 SGHNT and CDR2 YYREEE (reference sequence). The ends were cut back, 1 base at V and 8 bases at J, with 6 bases in the middle. The CDR3 length is 12 residues. CDR3 sequence reads: CASSLYLGELFF. CDR3 coding DNA: TGTGCCAGCAGCTTGTATCTGGGGGAGCTGTTTTTT.

This sequence joins TRBV27 and TRBJ1-1; D gene ambiguous. Looked up from germline, CDR1 is MNHEY and CDR2 is SMNVEV (reference sequence). This CDR3 region has 15 residues. V was trimmed by 4 bases and J by 0 bases, leaving 12 bases between them. The CDR3 protein is CASSSSRDMNTEAFF. In DNA form, the CDR3 reads TGTGCCAGCAGTTCTTCCCGGGATATGAACACTGAAGCTTTCTTT.

V usage is TRBV9 and J usage is TRBJ2-5; the match to TRBD1 covers 8 bases. Germline-derived CDR1 and CDR2 are SGDLS and YYNGEE. The CDR3 sequence is 15 residues long. With 3 bases clipped from V and 11 bases from J, the junction kept 15 bases outside the gene matches. The CDR3 DNA is TGTGCCAGCAGCGCAGAAACAGGGGGGACCTGGGAGCAGTACTTC. Its protein product is CASSAETGGTWEQYF.

The V gene is TRBV6-5, the J gene TRBJ1-1; 9 bases map to TRBD1. The CDR3 sequence is 13 residues long. Trimming cost V 4 bases and J 8 bases; bases outside gene matches: 5. Germline assignment: CDR1 MNHEY and CDR2 SVGAGI. The CDR3: CASSLSGTGEAFF. CDR3 in DNA: TGTGCCAGCAGTTTATCCGGGACAGGGGAAGCTTTCTTT.

This chain links TRBV7-8 with TRBJ1-1; the D is unclear. This CDR3 is 13 amino acids long. From germline, CDR1 is SGHVS and CDR2 FQNEAQ. Trimming stripped 1 base from V and 6 bases from J, with 9 bases between. CDR3: CASSLDRGAEAFF. In DNA form, the CDR3 reads TGTGCCAGCAGCTTAGATCGGGGTGCTGAAGCTTTCTTT.

The V gene is TRBV10-2, the J gene TRBJ2-1; TRBD1 agrees at 9 bases. Germline V gives CDR1 WSHSY, CDR2 SAAADI. V gave up 6 bases and J gave up 2 bases; unmatched junction bases: 5. This CDR3 has 15 amino acids. CDR3 DNA: TGCGCCAGCAGGGGGACAGGGAGCACCTACAATGAGCAGTTCTTC. Protein sequence: CASRGTGSTYNEQFF.